These 14 T cell receptor beta chains originate from one sample sequenced in a study of blood T cell repertoires in COVID-19. The assay was immunoSEQ multiplex PCR, and TCRdb's table has in-frame clones only and misses some. This table holds about 480,000 clones, 85% to 90% found once. The sequencing sample was made of peripheral blood. The receptors derive from a woman under 40 with acute or convalescent COVID-19.

In DNA form, the CDR3 reads TGTGCCAGCAGCCTAGGACTAGCGGGGGGCTACGAGCAGTACTTC. This gives the protein CASSLGLAGGYEQYF. The V and J genes are TRBV7-9 and TRBJ2-7; 14 nucleotides align to TRBD2. With 5 bases clipped from V and 3 bases from J, the junction kept 3 bases outside the gene matches. Germline V gene sequence: CDR1 SEHNR, CDR2 FQNEAQ (reference sequence). The CDR3 contains 15 residues.

This clone has more than one count but fewer than ten. The chain links TRBV7-8 to TRBJ1-2; D remains ambiguous. The ends were cut back, 1 base at V and 4 bases at J, with 7 bases in the middle. The germline V gene encodes CDR1 SGHVS and CDR2 FQNEAQ. This CDR3 comprises 13 residues. Written as DNA, the CDR3 is TGTGCCAGCAGCTTAGGTCTCGGCTATGGCTACACCTTC. Translation: CASSLGLGYGYTF.

This sequence joins TRBV27 and TRBJ2-1; perhaps TRBD2 as D (6 bases). V was shortened by 8 bases and J by 0 bases, with 14 bases between the two germline ends. Germline V gene lookup returns CDR1 MNHEY and CDR2 SMNVEV (reference sequence). CDR3 length: 15 amino acids. Written as DNA, the CDR3 is TGTGCCAGCCATAATTTGGAGGGCTCCTACAATGAGCAGTTCTTC. This translates into CASHNLEGSYNEQFF.

CDR3 in amino acids: CASLGLAGKNTQYF. CDR3 sequence (DNA): TGTGCCAGCCTGGGACTAGCGGGAAAGAATACGCAGTATTTT. V gene TRBV5-5 combines with J gene TRBJ2-3; 13 bases are a match to TRBD2. V was pared by 7 bases and J by 7 bases, with 6 bases of the junction left unmatched. The V gene's germline CDR1 is SGHKS and CDR2 YYEKEE (reference sequence). The CDR3 contains 14 residues.

The CDR3 protein is CASSQQGNTEAFF. CDR3 bases: TGTGCCAGCAGTCAACAGGGGAACACTGAAGCTTTCTTT. The V and J genes are TRBV2 and TRBJ1-1; TRBD1 might be the D (6 bases). CDR1 and CDR2 from the germline V gene are SNHLY and FYNNEI. V shed 5 bases and J shed 1 base, with 8 bases lying between them. The CDR3 spans 13 residues. Supplemented by reference TRBV2 and TRBJ1-1, the full variable domain reads EPEVTQTPSHQVTQMGQEVILRCVPISNHLYFYWYRQILGQKVEFLVSFYNNEISEKSEIFDDQFSVERPDGSNFTLKIRSTKLEDSAMYFCASSQQGNTEAFFGQGTRLTVV.

J is TRBJ1-1 and V is TRBV19; a weak D match, TRBD1 (6 bases). Germline CDR1 reads LNHDA; CDR2 reads SQIVND (reference sequence). There are 17 residues in the CDR3. With 2 bases removed from V and 0 bases from J, the gap between germline ends came to 16 bases. The CDR3 DNA reads TGTGCCAGTAGTATACTCCGGGACAATGGCTTGAACACTGAAGCTTTCTTT. It translates to CASSILRDNGLNTEAFF.

The V call is TRBV4-1, the J call TRBJ2-3; a possible D gene is TRBD1 (6 bases). The V gene lost 0 bases and the J gene lost 6 bases, with 10 bases spanning the gap. CDR3 length: 14 residues. Germline CDR1 MGHRA, CDR2 YSYEKL. The CDR3 DNA reads as TGCGCCAGCAGCCAAGAGCCAGGGGTGGATACGCAGTATTTT. Residues: CASSQEPGVDTQYF.

The chain has TRBV4-1 and TRBJ1-2; D is uncertain. Germline values: CDR1 MGHRA, CDR2 YSYEKL. This CDR3 is built from 14 residues. V was cut by 0 bases and J by 6 bases, with 11 bases left in between. The CDR3 nucleotides are TGCGCCAGCAGCCAAGAAGTTCAATGGCATGGCTACACCTTC. This translates into CASSQEVQWHGYTF.

The rearrangement joins TRBV5-1 to TRBJ2-1, with 10 bases fitting TRBD2. Germline lookup yields CDR1 SGHRS and CDR2 YFSETQ. V was clipped by 2 bases and J by 6 bases; unmatched bases: 2. This CDR3 contains 14 residues. CDR3 sequence reads: CASSLAGGFNEQFF. For the CDR3, the DNA is TGCGCCAGCAGCTTAGCGGGGGGGTTCAATGAGCAGTTCTTC.

This sequence joins TRBV4-1 and TRBJ2-5; D may be TRBD2 (6 bases). Between the trimmed V and J ends, which lost 4 bases and 1 base, there was a span of 16 bases. Germline loops: CDR1 MGHRA, CDR2 YSYEKL. The CDR3 has 16 amino acids. CDR3 DNA sequence: TGCGCCAGCAGCCCTAGGGGAGCGGGTGGCCAAGAGACCCAGTACTTC. Translation gives CASSPRGAGGQETQYF.

The chain combines TRBV6-5 with TRBJ1-2, with TRBD1 matching 7 bases. The CDR3 length is 15 residues. With V trimmed by 8 bases and J by 6 bases, 15 bases remained unmatched. Germline V gives CDR1 MNHEY, CDR2 SVGAGI. The CDR3 DNA reads as TGTGCCAGCGACAATAAAATACAGGGGCAGGATGGCTACACCTTC. It translates to CASDNKIQGQDGYTF.

V and J are TRBV30 and TRBJ1-2; a possible D gene is TRBD1 (6 bases). The CDR3 is made up of 15 amino acids. Germline V gene lookup returns CDR1 GTSNPN and CDR2 SVGIG (reference sequence). Trimming stripped 2 bases from V and 4 bases from J, with 17 bases between. The CDR3 here is CAWSSPGESRYGYTF. The CDR3 DNA follows: TGTGCCTGGAGTTCCCCAGGGGAATCTCGCTATGGCTACACCTTC.

The chain recombines TRBV5-4 with TRBJ2-1; 8 bases are a match to TRBD2. This CDR3 spans 15 amino acids. With V trimmed by 6 bases and J by 0 bases, 5 bases remained unmatched. Germline V gene data show CDR1 as SGHNT and CDR2 as YYREEE (reference sequence). The DNA for the CDR3 is TGTGCCAGCACCGCCGGGGGGGGCTCCTACAATGAGCAGTTCTTC. The encoded protein is CASTAGGGSYNEQFF.

The chain joins TRBV19 to TRBJ2-7; D unresolved. Germline CDR1 and CDR2: LNHDA and SQIVND (reference sequence). CDR3 length: 11 amino acids. In DNA, the CDR3 is TGTGCTTCGAGTAGCTCCTACGAGCAGTACTTC. Translated: CASSSSYEQYF. Drawing the rest from reference TRBV19 and TRBJ2-7, the complete variable domain is DGGITQSPKYLFRKEGQNVTLSCEQNLNHDAMYWYRQDPGQGLRLIYYSQIVNDFQKGDIAEGYSVSREKKESFPLTVTSAQKNPTAFYLCASSSSYEQYFGPGTRLTVT.